This entry describes one T cell receptor (beta chain). TCR beta rearrangements were amplified from peripheral blood genomic DNA. This entry belongs to a study of T cell repertoires in aging, cancer and after chemotherapy. Multiplex touch-down PCR with TRB-A/B primers amplified rearranged V-D-J TRB sequences. TCRdb recomputed calls from the multiplex PCR reads with MiXCR, one row per CDR3 protein. The table includes 4,000 or so distinct CDR3 sequences, roughly a quarter detected once. Trimming removed 3 bases from V and 3 bases from J, with 9 bases in between. The CDR3 extends over 12 amino acids. The germline gives CDR1 DFQATT, CDR2 SNEGSKA (reference sequence).

The chain combines TRBV20-1 with TRBJ2-7, with a tentative D call TRBD2 (6 bases). The specimen sequenced was blood. The clonotype was recovered from a human donor in good health. The donor label of this sample is uncertain. Here the CDR3 DNA reads TGCAGTGCTAGGGGACTTGTCTACGAGCAGTACTTC. This translates into CSARGLVYEQYF.